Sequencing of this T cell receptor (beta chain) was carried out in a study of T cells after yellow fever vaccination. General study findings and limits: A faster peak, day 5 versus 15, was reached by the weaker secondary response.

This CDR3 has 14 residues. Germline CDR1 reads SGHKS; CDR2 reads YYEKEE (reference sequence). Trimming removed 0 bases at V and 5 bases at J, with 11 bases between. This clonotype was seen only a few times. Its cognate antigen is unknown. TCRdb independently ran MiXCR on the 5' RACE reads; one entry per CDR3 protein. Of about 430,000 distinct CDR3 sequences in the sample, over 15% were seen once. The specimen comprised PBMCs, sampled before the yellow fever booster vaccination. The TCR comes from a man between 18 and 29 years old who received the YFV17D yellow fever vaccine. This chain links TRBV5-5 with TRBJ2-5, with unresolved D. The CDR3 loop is CASSLAVFRETQYF. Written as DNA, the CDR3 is TGTGCCAGCAGCTTGGCGGTTTTCAGGGAGACCCAGTACTTC.